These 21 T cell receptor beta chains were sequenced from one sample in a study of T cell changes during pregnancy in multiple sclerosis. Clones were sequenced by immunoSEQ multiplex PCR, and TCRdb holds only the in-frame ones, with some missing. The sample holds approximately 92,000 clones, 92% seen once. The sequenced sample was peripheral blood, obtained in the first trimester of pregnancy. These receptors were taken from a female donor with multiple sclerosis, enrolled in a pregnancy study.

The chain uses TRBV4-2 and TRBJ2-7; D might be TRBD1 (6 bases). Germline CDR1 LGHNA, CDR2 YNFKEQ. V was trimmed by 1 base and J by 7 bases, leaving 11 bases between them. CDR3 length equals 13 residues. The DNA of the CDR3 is TGTGCCAGCAGCCAAGCAGGGGATTGGGAGCAGTACTTC. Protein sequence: CASSQAGDWEQYF.

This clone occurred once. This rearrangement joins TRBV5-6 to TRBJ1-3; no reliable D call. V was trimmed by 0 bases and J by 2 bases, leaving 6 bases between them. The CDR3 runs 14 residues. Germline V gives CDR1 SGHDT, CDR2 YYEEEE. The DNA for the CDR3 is TGTGCCAGCAGCTTGGGGCGGACTGGAAACACCATATATTTT. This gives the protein CASSLGRTGNTIYF.

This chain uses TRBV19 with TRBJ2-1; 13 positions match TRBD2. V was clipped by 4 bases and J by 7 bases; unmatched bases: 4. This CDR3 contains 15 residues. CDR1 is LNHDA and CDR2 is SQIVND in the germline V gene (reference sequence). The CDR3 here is CASSTLAGGPNEQFF. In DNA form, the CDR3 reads TGTGCCAGTAGTACACTAGCGGGAGGGCCTAATGAGCAGTTCTTC. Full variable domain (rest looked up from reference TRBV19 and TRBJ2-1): DGGITQSPKYLFRKEGQNVTLSCEQNLNHDAMYWYRQDPGQGLRLIYYSQIVNDFQKGDIAEGYSVSREKKESFPLTVTSAQKNPTAFYLCASSTLAGGPNEQFFGPGTRLTVL.

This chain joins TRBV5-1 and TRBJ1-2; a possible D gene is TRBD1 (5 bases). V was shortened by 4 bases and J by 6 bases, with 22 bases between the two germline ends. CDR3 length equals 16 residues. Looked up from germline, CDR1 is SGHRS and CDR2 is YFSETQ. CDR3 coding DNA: TGCGCCAGCAGCGGGGCGCGGCATCAGAGCTTGAATGGCTACACCTTC. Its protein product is CASSGARHQSLNGYTF.

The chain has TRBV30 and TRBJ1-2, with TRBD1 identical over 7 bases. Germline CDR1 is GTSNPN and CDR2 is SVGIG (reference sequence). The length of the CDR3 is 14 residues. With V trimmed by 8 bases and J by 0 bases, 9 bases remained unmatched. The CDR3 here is CARQDGTANYGYTF. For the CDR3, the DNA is TGTGCCCGACAAGACGGGACAGCTAACTATGGCTACACCTTC.

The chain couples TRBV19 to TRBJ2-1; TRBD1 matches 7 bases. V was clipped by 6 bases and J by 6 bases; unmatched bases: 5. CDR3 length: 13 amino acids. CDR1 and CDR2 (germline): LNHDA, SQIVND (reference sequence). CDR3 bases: TGTGCCAGTAGGTTGGCAGGGGGCAATGAGCAGTTCTTC. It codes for CASRLAGGNEQFF.

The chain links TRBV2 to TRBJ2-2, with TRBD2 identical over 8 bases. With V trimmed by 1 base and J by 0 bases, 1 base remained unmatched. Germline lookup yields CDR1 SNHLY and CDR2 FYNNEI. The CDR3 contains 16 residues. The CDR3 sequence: CASSEELAANTGELFF. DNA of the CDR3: TGTGCCAGCAGTGAAGAACTAGCGGCGAACACCGGGGAGCTGTTTTTT.

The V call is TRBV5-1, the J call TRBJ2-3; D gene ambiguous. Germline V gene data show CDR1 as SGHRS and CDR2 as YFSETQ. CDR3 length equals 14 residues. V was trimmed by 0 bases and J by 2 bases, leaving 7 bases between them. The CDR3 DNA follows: TGCGCCAGCAGCTTGGACTTCTACACAGATACGCAGTATTTT. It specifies CASSLDFYTDTQYF. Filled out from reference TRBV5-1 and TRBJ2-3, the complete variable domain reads KAGVTQTPRYLIKTRGQQVTLSCSPISGHRSVSWYQQTPGQGLQFLFEYFSETQRNKGNFPGRFSGRQFSNSRSEMNVSTLELGDSALYLCASSLDFYTDTQYFGPGTRLTVL.

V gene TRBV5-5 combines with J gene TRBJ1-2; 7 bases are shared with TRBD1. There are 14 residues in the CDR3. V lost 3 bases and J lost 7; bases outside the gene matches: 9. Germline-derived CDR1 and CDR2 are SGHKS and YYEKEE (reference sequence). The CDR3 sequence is CASSYETGNRGYTF. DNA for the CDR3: TGTGCCAGCAGCTACGAGACAGGGAACCGTGGCTACACCTTC. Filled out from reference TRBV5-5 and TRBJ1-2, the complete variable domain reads DAGVTQSPTHLIKTRGQQVTLRCSPISGHKSVSWYQQVLGQGPQFIFQYYEKEERGRGNFPDRFSARQFPNYSSELNVNALLLGDSALYLCASSYETGNRGYTFGSGTRLTVV.

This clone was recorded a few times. The CDR3 sequence: CASADYYTDTQYF. The CDR3 region has the DNA TGTGCCAGCGCGGACTATTACACAGATACGCAGTATTTT. The J gene is TRBJ2-3, the V gene TRBV2; a possible D gene is TRBD2 (6 bases). Trimming cost V 8 bases and J 2 bases, with 11 bases left between them. The CDR3 runs to 13 residues. Germline lookup yields CDR1 SNHLY and CDR2 FYNNEI.

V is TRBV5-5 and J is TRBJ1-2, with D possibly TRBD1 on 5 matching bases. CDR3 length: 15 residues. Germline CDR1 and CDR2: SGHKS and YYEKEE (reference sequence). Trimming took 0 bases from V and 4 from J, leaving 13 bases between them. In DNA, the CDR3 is TGTGCCAGCAGCTTGGATGGGGGGGGGAGCTATGGCTACACCTTC. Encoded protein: CASSLDGGGSYGYTF.

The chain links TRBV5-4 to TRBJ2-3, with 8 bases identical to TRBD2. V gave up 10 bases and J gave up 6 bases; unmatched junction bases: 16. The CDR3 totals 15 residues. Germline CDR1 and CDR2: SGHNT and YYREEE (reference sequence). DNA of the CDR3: TGTGCCGCCAAGAGGCGGGAGGCCCCACCGGATACGCAGTATTTT. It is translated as CAAKRREAPPDTQYF.

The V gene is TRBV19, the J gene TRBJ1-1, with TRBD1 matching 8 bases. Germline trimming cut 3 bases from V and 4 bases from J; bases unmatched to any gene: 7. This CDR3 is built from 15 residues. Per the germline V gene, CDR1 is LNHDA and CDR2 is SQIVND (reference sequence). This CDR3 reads CASSMFQGAGTEAFF. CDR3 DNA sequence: TGTGCCAGTAGTATGTTCCAGGGGGCGGGCACTGAAGCTTTCTTT.

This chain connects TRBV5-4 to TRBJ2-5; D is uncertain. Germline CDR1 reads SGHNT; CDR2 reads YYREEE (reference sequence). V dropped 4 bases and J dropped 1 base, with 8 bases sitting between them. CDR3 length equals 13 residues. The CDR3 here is CASSGQFQETQYF. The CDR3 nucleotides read TGTGCCAGCAGCGGGCAGTTCCAAGAGACCCAGTACTTC.

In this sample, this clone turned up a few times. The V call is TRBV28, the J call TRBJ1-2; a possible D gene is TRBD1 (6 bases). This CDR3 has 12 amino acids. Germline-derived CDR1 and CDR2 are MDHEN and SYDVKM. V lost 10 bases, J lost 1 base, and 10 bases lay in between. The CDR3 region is CATGVVNYGYTF. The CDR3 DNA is TGTGCCACAGGGGTCGTTAACTATGGCTACACCTTC.

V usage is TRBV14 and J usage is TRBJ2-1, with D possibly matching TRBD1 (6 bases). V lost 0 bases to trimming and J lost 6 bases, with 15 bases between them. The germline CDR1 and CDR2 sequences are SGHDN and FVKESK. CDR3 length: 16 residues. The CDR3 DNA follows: TGTGCCAGCAGCCAAGAAGGGGGACCTATCCTCAATGAGCAGTTCTTC. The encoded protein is CASSQEGGPILNEQFF.

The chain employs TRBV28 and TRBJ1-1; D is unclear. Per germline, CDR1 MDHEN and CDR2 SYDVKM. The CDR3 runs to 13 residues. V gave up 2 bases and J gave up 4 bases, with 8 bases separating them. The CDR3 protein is CASSLVGGTEAFF. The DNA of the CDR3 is TGTGCCAGCAGTTTAGTAGGAGGCACTGAAGCTTTCTTT.

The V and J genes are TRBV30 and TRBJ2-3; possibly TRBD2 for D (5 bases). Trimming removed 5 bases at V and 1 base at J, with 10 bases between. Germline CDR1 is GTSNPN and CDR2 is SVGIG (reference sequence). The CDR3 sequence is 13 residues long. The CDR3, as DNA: TGTGCCTGGGCAAAAGCGGGCACAGATACGCAGTATTTT. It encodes CAWAKAGTDTQYF. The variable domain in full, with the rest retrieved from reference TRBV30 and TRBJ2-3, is SQTIHQWPATLVQPVGSPLSLECTVEGTSNPNLYWYRQAAGRGLQLLFYSVGIGQISSEVPQNLSASRPQDRQFILSSKKLLLSDSGFYLCAWAKAGTDTQYFGPGTRLTVL.

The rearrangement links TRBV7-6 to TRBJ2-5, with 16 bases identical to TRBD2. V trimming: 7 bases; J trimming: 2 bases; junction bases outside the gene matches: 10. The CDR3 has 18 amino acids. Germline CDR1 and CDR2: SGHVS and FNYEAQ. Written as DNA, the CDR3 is TGTGCCAGCACCCGAGGGACTAGCGGGAGGGCCCGTCAAGAGACCCAGTACTTC. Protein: CASTRGTSGRARQETQYF.

Here the CDR3 DNA reads TGTGCCAGCAGTCTGACAGGAGAATTGGGTGGCTACACCTTC. It encodes CASSLTGELGGYTF. The V call is TRBV25-1, the J call TRBJ1-2; D is perhaps TRBD1 (6 bases). The CDR3 extends over 14 amino acids. CDR1 and CDR2 (germline): MGHDK, SYGVNS. V dropped 5 bases and J dropped 7 bases, with 17 bases sitting between them.

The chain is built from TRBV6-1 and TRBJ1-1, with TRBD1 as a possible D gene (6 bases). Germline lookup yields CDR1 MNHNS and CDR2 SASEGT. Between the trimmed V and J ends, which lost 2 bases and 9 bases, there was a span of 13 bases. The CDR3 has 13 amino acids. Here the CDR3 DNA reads TGTGCCAGCAGTGAATGGTTGGGGGCGCAAGCTTTCTTT. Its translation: CASSEWLGAQAFF.